Each of the 9 T cell receptor beta chains below was sequenced from the same sample in a study of blood T cells in healthy people across ages. It was with a sample-barcoded 5' primer and a J-beta primer mix that a second PCR of roughly 7 to 12 cycles was run. TCRdb ran MiXCR on the 5' RACE reads and lists one entry per CDR3 protein. This sample yields hundreds of thousands of distinct CDR3 sequences, of which roughly 20% are seen a single time; under 4% belongs to the top ten. Material for sequencing was blood. All receptors derive from a man aged 70 or older in good health.

This clonotype was seen only a few times. The J gene is TRBJ2-7, the V gene TRBV20-1, with D possibly TRBD2 on 6 matching bases. The germline gives CDR1 DFQATT, CDR2 SNEGSKA (reference sequence). This CDR3 has 13 residues. Deletions cut 7 bases from V and 1 base from J, with 14 bases between. The CDR3 coding sequence is TGCAGTGTGCAGAGAGGGAGGTCCTACGAGCAGTACTTC. Translated: CSVQRGRSYEQYF.

The rearrangement links TRBV5-1 to TRBJ1-1; TRBD1 is a possible D gene (5 bases). The CDR3 is made up of 13 amino acids. CDR1 is SGHRS, CDR2 YFSETQ, per germline. With 3 bases removed from V and 5 bases from J, the gap between germline ends came to 11 bases. DNA of the CDR3: TGCGCCAGCAGCTCCAGGGCCGGTACTGAAGCTTTCTTT. Its protein is CASSSRAGTEAFF.

Turning to this clonotype: One junction end does not reproduce the germline sequence, and a read error may be involved. V usage is TRBV28 and J usage is TRBJ2-5; 7 bases align to TRBD1. The CDR3 contains 14 residues. CDR1 is MDHEN and CDR2 is SYDVKM in the germline V gene. CDR3 loop: CDSRSPGQARTQYF. The CDR3 bases are TGTGACAGCAGATCTCCCGGACAGGCAAGGACCCAGTACTTC.

The J gene is TRBJ2-1, the V gene TRBV2; 8 bases fit TRBD1. The last part of the DNA fits TRBJ2-7 better; the J call may be wrong. There are 14 residues in the CDR3. Germline CDR1 SNHLY, CDR2 FYNNEI. CDR3 DNA: TGTGCCAGCAGCCCGGGACAGGCCTCCTACGAGCAGTACTTC. It is translated as CASSPGQASYEQYF.

The table lists this clonotype with many counts. The J gene is TRBJ2-1, the V gene TRBV12-3 or TRBV12-4; TRBD1 aligns across 10 bases. This CDR3 region has 12 residues. CDR3 sequence (DNA): TGTGCGGCGGGACAGGGGAACAATGAGCAGTTCTTC. Amino acids: CAAGQGNNEQFF.

The chain combines TRBV28 with TRBJ1-4, with a tentative D call TRBD1 (6 bases). Between the trimmed V and J ends, which lost 6 bases and 6 bases, there was a span of 14 bases. Germline lookup yields CDR1 MDHEN and CDR2 SYDVKM. The CDR3 covers 14 residues. CDR3 protein: CASRGGVTYEKLFF. The CDR3 nucleotides are TGTGCCAGCAGGGGGGGCGTAACATATGAAAAACTGTTTTTT.

The rearrangement uses TRBV29-1 and TRBJ2-5, with TRBD2 as a possible D gene (6 bases). This CDR3 is 17 amino acids long. Germline CDR1 and CDR2: SQVTM and ANQGSEA. Trimming pared 4 bases from V and 4 bases from J, leaving 25 bases between. CDR3 coding DNA: TGCAGCGTTGGACCGCCCGTAGCGACGGGAGCGGTAGAGACCCAGTACTTC. It translates to CSVGPPVATGAVETQYF.

With regard to this clonotype: One end of the junction does not line up with germline, which may come from a read error. This chain uses TRBV14 with TRBJ2-2; tentatively, D is TRBD1 or TRBD2 (5 bases each). CDR3 size: 13 residues. Germline lookup yields CDR1 SGHDN and CDR2 FVKESK. This CDR3 reads CATKGDGTGALFF. The CDR3 bases are TGTGCCACCAAGGGCGACGGCACCGGGGCGCTGTTTTTT.

This clonotype was seen repeatedly, ten times or more. The rearrangement joins TRBV7-3 to TRBJ2-1; D is uncertain. The CDR3 has 13 amino acids. V gave up 2 bases and J gave up 12 bases, with 14 bases separating them. The V gene's germline CDR1 is SGHTA and CDR2 FQGTGA. The chain's CDR3 is CASSLLVDGRQFF. The CDR3 DNA follows: TGTGCCAGCAGCTTATTGGTCGATGGAAGGCAGTTCTTC.